The clone carrying this T cell receptor beta chain was seen ten or more times. This sample stems from a study of blood T cell repertoires in COVID-19. The wider study: Specimens from acute and convalescent COVID-19 originated in the United States, Italy and Spain. T cells, B-cell-depleted T cells, or PBMCs supplied cDNA or gDNA.

CDR1 SGHRS and CDR2 YFSETQ come from the germline V gene. The V and J ends lost 0 bases and 0 bases, in that order; junction bases with no gene match: 5. CDR3 size: 16 residues. Repertoires were generated with immunoSEQ multiplex PCR, while TCRdb's copy carries only in-frame clones and drops some. The sample has 250,000 to 350,000 clones, roughly 90% seen once; the top ten hold roughly 6.5%. This chain connects TRBV5-1 to TRBJ1-1, with 7 nucleotides matching TRBD1. Specimen: peripheral blood. The TCR originated in a man aged 18 to 30 who had recovered from COVID-19. CDR3 nucleotide sequence: TGCGCCAGCAGCTTGGACAGGGGTCCTATGAACACTGAAGCTTTCTTT. Translated, it gives CASSLDRGPMNTEAFF.